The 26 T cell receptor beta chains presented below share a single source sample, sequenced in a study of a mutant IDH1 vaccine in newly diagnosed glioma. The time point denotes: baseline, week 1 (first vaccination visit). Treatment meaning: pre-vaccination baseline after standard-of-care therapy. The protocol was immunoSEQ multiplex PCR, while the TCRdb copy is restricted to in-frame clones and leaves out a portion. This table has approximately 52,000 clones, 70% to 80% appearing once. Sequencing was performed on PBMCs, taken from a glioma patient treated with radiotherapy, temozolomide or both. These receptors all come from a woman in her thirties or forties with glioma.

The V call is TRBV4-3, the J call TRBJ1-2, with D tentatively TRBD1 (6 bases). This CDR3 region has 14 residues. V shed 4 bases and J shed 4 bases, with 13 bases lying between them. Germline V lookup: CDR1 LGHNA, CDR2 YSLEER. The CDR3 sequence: CASSRGGASYGYTF. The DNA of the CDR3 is TGCGCCAGCAGCCGAGGGGGGGCAAGCTATGGCTACACCTTC.

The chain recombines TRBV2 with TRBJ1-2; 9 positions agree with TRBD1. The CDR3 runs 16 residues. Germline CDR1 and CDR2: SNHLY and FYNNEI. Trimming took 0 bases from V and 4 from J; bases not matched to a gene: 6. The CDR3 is CASSEALLDRGYGYTF. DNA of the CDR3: TGTGCCAGCAGTGAAGCGCTTCTGGACAGGGGCTATGGCTACACCTTC.

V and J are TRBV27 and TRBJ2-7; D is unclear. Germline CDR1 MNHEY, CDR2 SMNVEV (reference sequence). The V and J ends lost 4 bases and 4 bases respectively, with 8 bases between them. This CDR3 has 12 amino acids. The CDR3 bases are TGTGCCAGCAGTTCCGGGTTATACGAGCAGTACTTC. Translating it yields CASSSGLYEQYF.

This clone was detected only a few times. CDR3 DNA sequence: TGCGCCAGCAGCTTGGTTCTAGCGGGGGGGATCGGGTTCTTC. Translating gives CASSLVLAGGIGFF. The chain joins TRBV5-1 to TRBJ2-1, with 12 bases that match TRBD2. The germline V gene has CDR1 SGHRS and CDR2 YFSETQ. V trimming: 0 bases; J trimming: 15 bases; junction bases outside the gene matches: 7. The CDR3 spans 14 residues.

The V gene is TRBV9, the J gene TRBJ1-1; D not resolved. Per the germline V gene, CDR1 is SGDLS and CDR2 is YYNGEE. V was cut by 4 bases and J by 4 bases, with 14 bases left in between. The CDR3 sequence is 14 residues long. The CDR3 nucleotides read TGTGCCAGCAGCCCCTGGGGTGGAGGCACTGAAGCTTTCTTT. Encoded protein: CASSPWGGGTEAFF.

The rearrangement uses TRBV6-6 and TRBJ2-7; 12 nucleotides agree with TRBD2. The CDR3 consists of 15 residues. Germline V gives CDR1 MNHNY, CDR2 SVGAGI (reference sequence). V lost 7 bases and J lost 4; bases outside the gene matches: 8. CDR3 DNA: TGTGCCAGCACCTCTCCTAGCGGGGGGGCATACGAGCAGTACTTC. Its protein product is CASTSPSGGAYEQYF.

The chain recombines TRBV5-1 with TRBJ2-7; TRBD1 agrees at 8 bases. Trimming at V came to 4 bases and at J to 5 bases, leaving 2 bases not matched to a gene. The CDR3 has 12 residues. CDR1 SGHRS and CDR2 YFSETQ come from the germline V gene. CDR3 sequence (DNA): TGCGCCAGCAGCGTGGGACAGGACGAGCAGTACTTC. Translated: CASSVGQDEQYF.

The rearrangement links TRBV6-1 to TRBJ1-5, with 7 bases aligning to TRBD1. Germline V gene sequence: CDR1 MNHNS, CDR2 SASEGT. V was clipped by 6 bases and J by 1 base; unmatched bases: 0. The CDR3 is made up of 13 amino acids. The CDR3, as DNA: TGTGCCAGCAGGGACAGGAGCAATCAGCCCCAGCATTTT. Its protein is CASRDRSNQPQHF.

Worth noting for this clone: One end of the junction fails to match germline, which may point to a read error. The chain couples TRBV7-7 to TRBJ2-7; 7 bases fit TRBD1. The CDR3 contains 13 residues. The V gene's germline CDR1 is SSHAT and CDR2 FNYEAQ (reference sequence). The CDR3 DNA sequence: TGTGCTAGCAGCCCGGGACAGATCTACGAGCAGTACTTC. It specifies CASSPGQIYEQYF. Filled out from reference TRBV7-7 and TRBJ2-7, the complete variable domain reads GAGVSQSPRYKVTKRGQDVTLRCDPISSHATLYWYQQALGQGPEFLTYFNYEAQPDKSGLPSDRFSAERPEGSISTLTIQRTEQRDSAMYRCASSPGQIYEQYFGPGTRLTVT.

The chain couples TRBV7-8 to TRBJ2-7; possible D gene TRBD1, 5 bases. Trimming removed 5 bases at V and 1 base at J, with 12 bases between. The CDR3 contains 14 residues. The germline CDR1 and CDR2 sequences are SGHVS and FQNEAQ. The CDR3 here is CASSSRQISYEQYF. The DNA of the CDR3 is TGTGCCAGCAGCAGCCGACAGATTTCCTACGAGCAGTACTTC.

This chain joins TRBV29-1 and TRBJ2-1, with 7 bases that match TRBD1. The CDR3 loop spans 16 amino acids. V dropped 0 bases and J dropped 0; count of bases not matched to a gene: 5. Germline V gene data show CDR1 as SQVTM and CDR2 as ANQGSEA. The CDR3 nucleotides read TGCAGCGTTGAAGAACCCAGGGGGAGCTCCTACAATGAGCAGTTCTTC. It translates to CSVEEPRGSSYNEQFF.

The CDR3 region is CASSQAQGGNTEAFF. The CDR3, as DNA: TGCGCCAGCAGCCAAGCCCAGGGGGGGAACACTGAAGCTTTCTTT. The rearrangement joins TRBV4-1 to TRBJ1-1; 7 bases agree with TRBD1. Losses at the gene ends were 1 base for V and 1 base for J; bases not matched to a gene: 3. The CDR3 consists of 15 residues. Germline V gene sequence: CDR1 MGHRA, CDR2 YSYEKL.

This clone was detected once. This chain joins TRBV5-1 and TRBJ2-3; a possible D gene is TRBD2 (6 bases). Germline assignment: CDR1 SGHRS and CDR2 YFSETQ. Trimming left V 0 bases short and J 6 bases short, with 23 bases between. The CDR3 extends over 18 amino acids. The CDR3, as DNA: TGCGCCAGCAGCTTGGACGGGGTTGGGAGTTTACGGGGGGATACGCAGTATTTT. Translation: CASSLDGVGSLRGDTQYF.

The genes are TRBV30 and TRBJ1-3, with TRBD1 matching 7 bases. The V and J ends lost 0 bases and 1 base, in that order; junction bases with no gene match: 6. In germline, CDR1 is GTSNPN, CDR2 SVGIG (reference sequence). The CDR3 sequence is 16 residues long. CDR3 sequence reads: CAWSVRGRGSGNTIYF. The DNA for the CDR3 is TGTGCCTGGAGTGTACGTGGCAGGGGGTCTGGAAACACCATATATTTT.

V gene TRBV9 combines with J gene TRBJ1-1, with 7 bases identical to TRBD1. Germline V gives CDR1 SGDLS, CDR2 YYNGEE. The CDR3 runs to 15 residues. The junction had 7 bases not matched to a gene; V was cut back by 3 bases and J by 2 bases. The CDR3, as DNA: TGTGCCAGCAGCGCCTCCGGGACAGCCAACACTGAAGCTTTCTTT. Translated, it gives CASSASGTANTEAFF. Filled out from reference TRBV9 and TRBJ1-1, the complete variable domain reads DSGVTQTPKHLITATGQRVTLRCSPRSGDLSVYWYQQSLDQGLQFLIQYYNGEERAKGNILERFSAQQFPDLHSELNLSSLELGDSALYFCASSASGTANTEAFFGQGTRLTVV.

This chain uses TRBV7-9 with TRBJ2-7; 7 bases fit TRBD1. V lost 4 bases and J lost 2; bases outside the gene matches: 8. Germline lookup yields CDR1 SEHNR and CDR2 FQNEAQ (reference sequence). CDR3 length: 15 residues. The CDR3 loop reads CASSSTGVMAYEQYF. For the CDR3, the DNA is TGTGCCAGCAGCTCCACAGGGGTAATGGCCTACGAGCAGTACTTC.

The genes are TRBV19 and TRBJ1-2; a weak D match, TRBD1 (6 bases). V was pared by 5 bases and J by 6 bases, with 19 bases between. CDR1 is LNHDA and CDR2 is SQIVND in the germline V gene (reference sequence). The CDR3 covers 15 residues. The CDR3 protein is CASSPRGTTWDGYTF. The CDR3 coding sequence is TGTGCCAGTAGTCCCCGAGGGACAACTTGGGATGGCTACACCTTC.

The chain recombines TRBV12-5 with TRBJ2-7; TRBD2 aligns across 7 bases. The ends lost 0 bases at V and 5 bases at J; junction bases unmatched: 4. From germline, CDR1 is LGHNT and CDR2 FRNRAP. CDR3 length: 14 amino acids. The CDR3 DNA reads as TGTGCTAGTGGTTTGGTACTCGGGGGGAACGAGCAGTACTTC. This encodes CASGLVLGGNEQYF.

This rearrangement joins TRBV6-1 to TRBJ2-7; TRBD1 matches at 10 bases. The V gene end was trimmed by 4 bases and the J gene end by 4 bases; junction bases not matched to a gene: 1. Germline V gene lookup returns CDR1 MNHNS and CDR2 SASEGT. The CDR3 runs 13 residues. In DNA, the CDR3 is TGTGCCAGCAGTGGGACAGGGGGTTACGAGCAGTACTTC. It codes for CASSGTGGYEQYF.

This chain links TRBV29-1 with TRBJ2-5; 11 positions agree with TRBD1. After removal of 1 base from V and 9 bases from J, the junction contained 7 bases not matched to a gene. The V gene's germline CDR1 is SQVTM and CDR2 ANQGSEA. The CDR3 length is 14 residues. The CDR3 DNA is TGCAGCGTTGAAGGGGACAGGGGGTCACTGTCCCAGTACTTC. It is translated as CSVEGDRGSLSQYF. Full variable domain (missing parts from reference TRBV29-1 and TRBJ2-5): SAVISQKPSRDICQRGTSLTIQCQVDSQVTMMFWYRQQPGQSLTLIATANQGSEATYESGFVIDKFPISRPNLTFSTLTVSNMSPEDSSIYLCSVEGDRGSLSQYFGPGTRLLVL.

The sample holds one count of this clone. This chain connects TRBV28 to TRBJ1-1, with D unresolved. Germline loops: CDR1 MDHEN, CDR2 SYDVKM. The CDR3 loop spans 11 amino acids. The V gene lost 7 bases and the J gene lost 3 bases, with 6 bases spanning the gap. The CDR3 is CASTSYTEAFF. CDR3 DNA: TGTGCCAGCACCTCTTACACTGAAGCTTTCTTT.

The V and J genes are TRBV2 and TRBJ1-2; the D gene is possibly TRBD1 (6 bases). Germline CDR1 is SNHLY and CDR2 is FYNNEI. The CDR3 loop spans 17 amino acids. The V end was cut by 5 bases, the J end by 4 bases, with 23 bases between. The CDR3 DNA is TGTGCCAGCAGTCCCAAGGGGGGCTTCGGAAGCCTCTATGGCTACACCTTC. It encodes CASSPKGGFGSLYGYTF. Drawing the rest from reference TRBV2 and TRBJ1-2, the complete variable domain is EPEVTQTPSHQVTQMGQEVILRCVPISNHLYFYWYRQILGQKVEFLVSFYNNEISEKSEIFDDQFSVERPDGSNFTLKIRSTKLEDSAMYFCASSPKGGFGSLYGYTFGSGTRLTVV.

This chain's CDR3 is CASSSTGGPPYNEQFF. CDR3 DNA: TGTGCCAGCAGCTCTACAGGGGGCCCTCCCTACAATGAGCAGTTCTTC. The J gene is TRBJ2-1, the V gene TRBV7-3, with TRBD1 matching over 9 bases. Trimming cost V 4 bases and J 2 bases; bases outside gene matches: 6. This CDR3 has 16 residues. The germline gives CDR1 SGHTA, CDR2 FQGTGA.

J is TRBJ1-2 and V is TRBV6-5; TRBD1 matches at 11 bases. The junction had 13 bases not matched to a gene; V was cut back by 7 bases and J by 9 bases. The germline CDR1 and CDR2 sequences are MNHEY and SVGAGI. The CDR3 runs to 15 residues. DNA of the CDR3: TGTGCCAGCACCCACAAGGCCGGACAGGGGGCTAGCTACACCTTC. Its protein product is CASTHKAGQGASYTF.

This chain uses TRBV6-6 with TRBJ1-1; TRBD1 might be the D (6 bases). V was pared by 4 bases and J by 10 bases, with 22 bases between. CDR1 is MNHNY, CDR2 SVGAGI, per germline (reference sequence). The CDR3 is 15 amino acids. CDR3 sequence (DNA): TGTGCCAGCAGTTCCCCTTATGGACAGCGAGAAACAGCTTTCTTT. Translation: CASSSPYGQRETAFF.

This chain's CDR3 is CASSYRANTEAFF. Written as DNA, the CDR3 is TGTGCCAGCAGTTACCGAGCGAACACTGAAGCTTTCTTT. The chain combines TRBV6-5 with TRBJ1-1; D not certain. The germline V gene encodes CDR1 MNHEY and CDR2 SVGAGI. This CDR3 is built from 13 residues. V was trimmed by 2 bases and J by 1 base, leaving 5 bases between them.